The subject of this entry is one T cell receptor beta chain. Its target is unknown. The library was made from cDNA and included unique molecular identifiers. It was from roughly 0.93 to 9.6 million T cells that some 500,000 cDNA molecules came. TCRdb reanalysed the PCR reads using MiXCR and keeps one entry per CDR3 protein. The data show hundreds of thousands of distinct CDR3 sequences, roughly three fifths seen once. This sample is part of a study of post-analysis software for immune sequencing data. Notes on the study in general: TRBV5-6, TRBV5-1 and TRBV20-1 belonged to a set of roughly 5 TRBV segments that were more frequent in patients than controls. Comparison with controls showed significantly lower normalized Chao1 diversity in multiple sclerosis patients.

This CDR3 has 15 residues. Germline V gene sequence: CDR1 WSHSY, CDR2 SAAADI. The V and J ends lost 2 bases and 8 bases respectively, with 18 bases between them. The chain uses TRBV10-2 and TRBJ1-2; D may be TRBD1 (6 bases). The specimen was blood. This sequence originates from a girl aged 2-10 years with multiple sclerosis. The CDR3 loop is CASSETGQGISGYTF. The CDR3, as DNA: TGCGCCAGCAGTGAGACTGGGCAGGGGATCTCGGGCTACACCTTC.